Presented here are 18 T cell receptor beta chains from one specimen sequenced in a study of graft-versus-host responses after intestinal transplantation (dated by TCRdb to 2020 to 2022). Their antigens remain unidentified. Library creation used the immunoSEQ multiplex PCR assay. TCRdb's version of the immuneACCESS table is confined to in-frame rearrangements and falls short of the full clone set. An unresolved V gene accounts for under half of the shortfall where checked; the remainder is of unknown origin. A total of about 28,000 clones appear in this sample, about 80% of them only once. The top ten hold 15% to 20% of the sample. Reading the label with the study, this specimen's time point is: cells obtained before transplantation from donor or recipient. The sequences come from unstimulated CD8+ T cells sorted from spleen or lymph node cells, collected before intestinal transplant. Receptor source: a human donor who received an intestinal transplant.

CDR3 in DNA: TGTGCCAGCAGTTTAATCGGGCAGGGGGTCTACAATGAGCAGTTCTTC. This gives the protein CASSLIGQGVYNEQFF. The chain uses TRBV28 and TRBJ2-1; 7 nucleotides align to TRBD1. This CDR3 spans 16 amino acids. In germline, CDR1 is MDHEN, CDR2 SYDVKM. Unmatched junction bases numbered 7, after V lost 2 bases and J lost 3 bases.

This chain uses TRBV6-5 with TRBJ2-3, with TRBD1 matching over 8 bases. Germline V gene lookup returns CDR1 MNHEY and CDR2 SVGAGI. The CDR3 is made up of 15 amino acids. Trimming removed 6 bases from V and 0 bases from J; junction bases left unmatched: 5. CDR3 sequence: CASSDRGGSTDTQYF. Here the CDR3 DNA reads TGTGCCAGCAGCGACAGGGGCGGGAGCACAGATACGCAGTATTTT.

The chain employs TRBV11-2 and TRBJ2-2, with D unclear. The CDR3 is 14 amino acids. CDR1 is SGHAT, CDR2 FQNNGV, per germline. Trimming stripped 1 base from V and 0 bases from J, with 3 bases between. The CDR3 here is CASSLAANTGELFF. The CDR3 DNA sequence: TGTGCCAGCAGCTTAGCAGCGAACACCGGGGAGCTGTTTTTT.

This CDR3 is CASSSPLGWDRTTDTQYF. CDR3 bases: TGTGCCAGCAGCTCCCCTCTAGGCTGGGACAGGACCACAGATACGCAGTATTTT. The chain couples TRBV7-9 to TRBJ2-3; 8 nucleotides line up with TRBD1. Germline V gene lookup returns CDR1 SEHNR and CDR2 FQNEAQ (reference sequence). With 4 bases clipped from V and 2 bases from J, the junction kept 14 bases outside the gene matches. The CDR3 contains 18 residues.

J is TRBJ1-2 and V is TRBV28; D may be TRBD1 (6 bases). Trimming shortened V by 6 bases and J by 4 bases, and 15 bases separated the two germline ends. Germline CDR1 is MDHEN and CDR2 is SYDVKM. This CDR3 has 14 amino acids. The CDR3 coding sequence is TGTGCCAGCAGGGCGACAGGTGGCGGCTATGGCTACACCTTC. Encoded protein: CASRATGGGYGYTF.

The chain has TRBV6-5 and TRBJ2-1; no firm D call. V lost 8 bases and J 4 bases, leaving 6 bases between the germline ends. The CDR3 is 11 residues long. CDR1 MNHEY and CDR2 SVGAGI come from the germline V gene. The CDR3 DNA follows: TGTGCCAGCTCCCTATACAATGAGCAGTTCTTC. It codes for CASSLYNEQFF.

This chain joins TRBV28 and TRBJ2-7; the D is unclear. V was clipped by 1 base and J by 3 bases, with 10 bases between them. This CDR3 contains 14 residues. Germline CDR1 reads MDHEN; CDR2 reads SYDVKM. The CDR3 sequence: CASSLFPESYEQYF. The CDR3 DNA reads TGTGCCAGCAGTTTATTTCCGGAGAGCTACGAGCAGTACTTC.

The V and J genes are TRBV5-1 and TRBJ1-2; TRBD1 matches at 9 bases. Per germline, CDR1 SGHRS and CDR2 YFSETQ. This CDR3 is built from 15 residues. Trimming cost V 1 base and J 6 bases; bases outside gene matches: 7. CDR3 amino acids: CASSLTPGQGNGYTF. Here the CDR3 DNA reads TGCGCCAGCAGCTTGACCCCCGGACAGGGGAATGGCTACACCTTC.

The CDR3 DNA is TGTGCCAGCAGCTTCCTTACCGCCCCCGACTCTAACTATGGCTACACCTTC. Its translation: CASSFLTAPDSNYGYTF. The chain carries TRBV7-9 and TRBJ1-2; no clear D gene. Trimming shortened V by 3 bases and J by 0 bases, and 17 bases separated the two germline ends. The CDR3 extends over 17 amino acids. In germline, CDR1 is SEHNR, CDR2 FQNEAQ (reference sequence).

This clone occurred a few times. The chain combines TRBV5-6 with TRBJ2-2; 11 bases fit TRBD2. Unmatched junction bases numbered 10, after V lost 1 base and J lost 5 bases. The CDR3 runs 18 residues. Per germline, CDR1 SGHDT and CDR2 YYEEEE. The CDR3 DNA reads as TGTGCCAGCAGCTTGCTTTCGACTAGCGGGGAGATTACCGGGGAGCTGTTTTTT. It yields the protein CASSLLSTSGEITGELFF.

This clone was seen just once. V usage is TRBV9 and J usage is TRBJ1-4; D is perhaps TRBD1 (5 bases). CDR1 is SGDLS, CDR2 YYNGEE, per germline. Trimming took 0 bases from V and 8 from J, leaving 11 bases between them. The length of the CDR3 is 14 residues. CDR3: CASSVGGGVEKLFF. CDR3 DNA: TGTGCCAGCAGCGTAGGGGGAGGGGTCGAAAAACTGTTTTTT.

This chain uses TRBV28 with TRBJ2-7, with 13 bases identical to TRBD2. In germline, CDR1 is MDHEN, CDR2 SYDVKM. V lost 3 bases to trimming and J lost 4 bases; unmatched junction nucleotides: 12. The CDR3 is made up of 18 amino acids. The CDR3 sequence: CASSFSTSGGIFGYEQYF. The DNA for the CDR3 is TGTGCCAGCAGTTTCTCGACTAGCGGGGGGATATTTGGGTACGAGCAGTACTTC.

This clone occurred a few times. The rearrangement uses TRBV19 and TRBJ2-7; D gene uncertain. The CDR3 runs 14 residues. V was shortened by 3 bases and J by 0 bases, with 9 bases between the two germline ends. In germline, CDR1 is LNHDA, CDR2 SQIVND (reference sequence). Here the CDR3 reads CASSMLESSYEQYF. Written as DNA, the CDR3 is TGTGCCAGTAGTATGTTAGAGAGCTCCTACGAGCAGTACTTC.

The V gene is TRBV2, the J gene TRBJ2-7; D is perhaps TRBD1 (5 bases). With 2 bases removed from V and 2 bases from J, the gap between germline ends came to 13 bases. Germline V lookup: CDR1 SNHLY, CDR2 FYNNEI. The CDR3 is made up of 15 amino acids. The CDR3 protein is CASSEPAGLPYEQYF. The CDR3 DNA is TGTGCCAGCAGTGAACCGGCAGGGCTTCCCTACGAGCAGTACTTC.

This chain links TRBV10-3 with TRBJ2-6; perhaps TRBD2 as D (6 bases). Trimming removed 10 bases from V and 0 bases from J, with 16 bases in between. Germline V gene lookup returns CDR1 ENHRY and CDR2 SYGVKD. CDR3 length: 16 residues. CDR3 sequence: CATSGRQVSGANVLTF. The CDR3 DNA sequence: TGTGCCACGTCAGGGAGGCAAGTCTCTGGGGCCAACGTCCTGACTTTC.

V gene TRBV6-5 combines with J gene TRBJ2-7; 11 bases line up with TRBD1. The CDR3 is 14 amino acids. CDR1 and CDR2 (germline): MNHEY, SVGAGI. With 4 bases clipped from V and 3 bases from J, the junction kept 2 bases outside the gene matches. The CDR3 loop is CASSLGTGGYEQYF. The CDR3 DNA sequence: TGTGCCAGCAGTTTAGGGACAGGGGGCTACGAGCAGTACTTC.

This clone was recorded only once. The chain couples TRBV11-2 to TRBJ2-1; 7 positions agree with TRBD1. Trimming cost V 2 bases and J 0 bases; bases outside gene matches: 10. The CDR3 totals 18 residues. Germline values: CDR1 SGHAT, CDR2 FQNNGV. The CDR3 sequence is CASSLWEGQEISYNEQFF. CDR3 nucleotides: TGTGCCAGCAGCTTATGGGAAGGACAGGAGATCTCCTACAATGAGCAGTTCTTC.

The rearrangement joins TRBV27 to TRBJ2-3; D may be TRBD2 (6 bases). CDR1 and CDR2 from the germline V gene are MNHEY and SMNVEV (reference sequence). The CDR3 totals 14 residues. V lost 7 bases and J 1 base, leaving 12 bases between the germline ends. As DNA, the CDR3 is TGTGCCAGCATGGGGGGATACGGCACAGATACGCAGTATTTT. Amino acids: CASMGGYGTDTQYF.